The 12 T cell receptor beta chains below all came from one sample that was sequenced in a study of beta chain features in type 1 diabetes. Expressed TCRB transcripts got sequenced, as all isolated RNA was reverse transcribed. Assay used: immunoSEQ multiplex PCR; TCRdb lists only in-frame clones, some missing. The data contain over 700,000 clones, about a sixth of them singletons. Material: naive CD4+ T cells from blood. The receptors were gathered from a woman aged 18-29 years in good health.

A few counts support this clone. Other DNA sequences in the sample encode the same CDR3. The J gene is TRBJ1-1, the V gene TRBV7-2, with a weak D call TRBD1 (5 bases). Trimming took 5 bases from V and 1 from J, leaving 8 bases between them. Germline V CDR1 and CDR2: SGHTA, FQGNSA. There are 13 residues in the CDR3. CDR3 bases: TGTGCCAGCAGCCAACAGGAGAACACTGAAGCTTTCTTT. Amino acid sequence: CASSQQENTEAFF.

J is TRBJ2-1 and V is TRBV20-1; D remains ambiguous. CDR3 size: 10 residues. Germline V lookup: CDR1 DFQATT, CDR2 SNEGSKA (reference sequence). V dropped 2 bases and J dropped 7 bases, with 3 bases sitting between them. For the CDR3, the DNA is TGCAGTGCTAGAAAAAATGAGCAGTTCTTC. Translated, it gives CSARKNEQFF.

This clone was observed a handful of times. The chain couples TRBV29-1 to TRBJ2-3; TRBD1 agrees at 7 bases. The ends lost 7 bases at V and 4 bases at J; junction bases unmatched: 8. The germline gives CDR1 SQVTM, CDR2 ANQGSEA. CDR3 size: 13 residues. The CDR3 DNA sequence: TGCAGCGCAGGGGGAGTAGGGGCAGATACGCAGTATTTT. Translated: CSAGGVGADTQYF.

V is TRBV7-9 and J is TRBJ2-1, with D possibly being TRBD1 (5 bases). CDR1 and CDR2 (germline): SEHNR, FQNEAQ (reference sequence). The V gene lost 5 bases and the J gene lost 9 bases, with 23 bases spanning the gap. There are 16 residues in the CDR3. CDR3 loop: CASSPRTAHGAVEQFF. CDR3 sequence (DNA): TGTGCCAGCAGCCCAAGGACCGCCCATGGGGCCGTTGAGCAGTTCTTC.

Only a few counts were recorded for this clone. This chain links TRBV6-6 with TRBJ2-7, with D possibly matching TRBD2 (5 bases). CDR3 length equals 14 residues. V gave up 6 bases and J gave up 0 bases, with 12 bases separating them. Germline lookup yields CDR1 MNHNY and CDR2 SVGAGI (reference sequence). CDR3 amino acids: CASSLEGSSYEQYF. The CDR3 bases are TGTGCCAGCAGCCTAGAGGGAAGCTCCTACGAGCAGTACTTC.

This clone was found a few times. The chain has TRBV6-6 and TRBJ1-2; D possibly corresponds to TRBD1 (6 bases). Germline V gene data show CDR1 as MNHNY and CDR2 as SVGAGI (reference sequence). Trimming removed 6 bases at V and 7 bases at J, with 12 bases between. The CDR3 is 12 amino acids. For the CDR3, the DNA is TGTGCCAGCAGCGGGGGGCAGGGTGGCTACACCTTC. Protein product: CASSGGQGGYTF.

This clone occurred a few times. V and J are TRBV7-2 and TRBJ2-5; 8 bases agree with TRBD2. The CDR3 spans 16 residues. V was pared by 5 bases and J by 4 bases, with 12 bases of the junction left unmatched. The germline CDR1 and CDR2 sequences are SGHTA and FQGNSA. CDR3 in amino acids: CASSPAGAGGRETQYF. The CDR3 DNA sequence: TGTGCCAGCAGCCCTGCCGGGGCGGGAGGCCGAGAGACCCAGTACTTC.

The CDR3 DNA follows: TGTGCCAGCAGCGAAACTAGCGAGGGGGAGCAGTTCTTC. The encoded protein is CASSETSEGEQFF. V usage is TRBV7-9 and J usage is TRBJ2-1, with 7 positions matching TRBD2. V shed 5 bases, J shed 10 bases, and the junction held 8 bases outside the gene matches. CDR1 and CDR2 (germline): SEHNR, FQNEAQ (reference sequence). CDR3 length: 13 amino acids. Drawing the rest from reference TRBV7-9 and TRBJ2-1, the complete variable domain is DTGVSQNPRHKITKRGQNVTFRCDPISEHNRLYWYRQTLGQGPEFLTYFQNEAQLEKSRLLSDRFSAERPKGSFSTLEIQRTEQGDSAMYLCASSETSEGEQFFGPGTRLTVL.

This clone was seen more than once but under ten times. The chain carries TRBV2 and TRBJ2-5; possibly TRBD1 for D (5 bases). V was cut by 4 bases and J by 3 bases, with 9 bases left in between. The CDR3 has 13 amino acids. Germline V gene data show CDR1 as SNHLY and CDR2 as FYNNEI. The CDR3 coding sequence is TGTGCCAGCAGTGCTAGGGGCGAAGAGACCCAGTACTTC. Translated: CASSARGEETQYF. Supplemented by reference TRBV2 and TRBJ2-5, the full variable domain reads EPEVTQTPSHQVTQMGQEVILRCVPISNHLYFYWYRQILGQKVEFLVSFYNNEISEKSEIFDDQFSVERPDGSNFTLKIRSTKLEDSAMYFCASSARGEETQYFGPGTRLLVL.

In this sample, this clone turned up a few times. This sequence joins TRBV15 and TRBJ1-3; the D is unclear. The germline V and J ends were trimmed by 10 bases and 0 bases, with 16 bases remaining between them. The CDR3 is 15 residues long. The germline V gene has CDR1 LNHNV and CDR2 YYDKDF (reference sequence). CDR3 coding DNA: TGTGCCATCAATTGGCGTGGGAGCTCTGGAAACACCATATATTTT. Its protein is CAINWRGSSGNTIYF.

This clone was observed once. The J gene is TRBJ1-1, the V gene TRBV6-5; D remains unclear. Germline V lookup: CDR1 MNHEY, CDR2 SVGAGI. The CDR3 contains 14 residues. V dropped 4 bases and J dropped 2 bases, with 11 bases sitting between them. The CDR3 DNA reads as TGTGCCAGCAGTTCATGGGAGGGCAACACTGAAGCTTTCTTT. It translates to CASSSWEGNTEAFF.

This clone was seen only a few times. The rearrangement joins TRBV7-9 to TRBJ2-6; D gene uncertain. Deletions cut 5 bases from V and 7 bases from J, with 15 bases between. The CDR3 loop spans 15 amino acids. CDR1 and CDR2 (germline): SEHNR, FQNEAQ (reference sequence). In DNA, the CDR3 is TGTGCCAGCAGCCTTACACAACTTAAAGCCAACGTCCTGACTTTC. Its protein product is CASSLTQLKANVLTF.